This T cell receptor (beta chain) was sequenced in a study of T cell changes during pregnancy in multiple sclerosis. This CDR3 has 14 amino acids. Germline V gene lookup returns CDR1 SGHRS and CDR2 YFSETQ. The V gene end was trimmed by 4 bases and the J gene end by 1 base; junction bases not matched to a gene: 4. Only in-frame clones appear in the TCRdb table, and some are missing; sequencing was by immunoSEQ multiplex PCR. The repertoire holds some 85,000 clones, with 85% to 95% as singletons. The chain has TRBV5-1 and TRBJ2-5; 7 bases agree with TRBD2. The receptor's source is a female donor in good health, enrolled as a control in a pregnancy study. Sequencing was performed on peripheral blood, taken in the second trimester of pregnancy. The CDR3 DNA reads as TGCGCCAGCAGCCCGGGGGGAGGCCAAGAGACCCAGTACTTC. Translation gives CASSPGGGQETQYF.